The TCR beta chain under discussion was sequenced for a study of tumor-infiltrating lymphocytes in primary liver carcinoma. Co-extracted RNA and DNA came from around 20-30 mg of unsorted bulk tissue. Germline V lookup: CDR1 LGHNA, CDR2 YNFKEQ. The CDR3 spans 16 residues. V was trimmed by 0 bases and J by 0 bases, leaving 6 bases between them. This clonotype was seen many times. Antigen specificity is unknown. Reverse transcription of 500 to 650 ng total RNA with a constant-region primer produced TCR beta cDNA. Slightly modified ARM-PCR, run as three nested multiplex PCR rounds, produced the TCR beta libraries. Running 9 to 11 cycles apiece, the first two PCR rounds relied on TRBV1-TRBV30 forward primers together with a C-beta reverse primer. One entry per CDR3 protein, called by TCRdb with MiXCR from the multiplex PCR reads. The sample has around 100,000 distinct CDR3 sequences; around 63% are singletons.

The study's findings and limits: Tumors and blood were compared for top-250-clone fraction, and tumors had the significantly higher value (p = 0.039).

This chain uses TRBV4-2 with TRBJ2-6, with no clear D. Sequencing was performed on liver tumor tissue from sampling region 5. Sample subset: tumor region T5, tumor centre. This clonotype originated in a woman aged 55-70 years with primary liver carcinoma and hepatitis B virus infection. CDR3 protein: CASSQEPNSGANVLTF. The CDR3 DNA follows: TGTGCCAGCAGCCAAGAACCCAACTCTGGGGCCAACGTCCTGACTTTC.